The next 4 T cell receptor beta chains were all read from a single sample in a study of OX40 agonist ivuxolimab in advanced cancers. Profiled with immunoSEQ multiplex PCR; TCRdb holds only in-frame clones, not every one. The sample consists of just over 50,000 clones, approximately 83% of them appearing once. Sequencing used CD4+ or CD8+ T cells sorted from blood, obtained in a trial of the OX40 agonist ivuxolimab. Source of these receptors: an adult with an advanced solid tumor such as melanoma, head and neck, liver or kidney cancer.

This rearrangement joins TRBV7-2 to TRBJ1-6; D is ambiguous. CDR3 length equals 12 residues. The germline V and J ends were trimmed by 4 bases and 10 bases, with 8 bases remaining between them. Germline values: CDR1 SGHTA, CDR2 FQGNSA. The CDR3 region has the DNA TGTGCCAGCAGCTCAATTAACTCACCCCTCCACTTT. This codes for CASSSINSPLHF.

V usage is TRBV7-2 and J usage is TRBJ2-1, with D perhaps TRBD2 (6 bases). CDR3 length: 15 residues. Deletions cut 5 bases from V and 7 bases from J, with 18 bases between. Germline V gene lookup returns CDR1 SGHTA and CDR2 FQGNSA. The chain's CDR3 is CASSVTSSPGNEQFF. The CDR3 DNA reads as TGTGCCAGCAGCGTTACTAGCTCCCCGGGAAATGAGCAGTTCTTC.

This clone was observed once. The genes are TRBV5-4 and TRBJ2-1, with D perhaps TRBD2 (5 bases). This CDR3 region has 15 residues. Per the germline V gene, CDR1 is SGHNT and CDR2 is YYREEE (reference sequence). The V and J ends lost 4 bases and 5 bases respectively, with 16 bases between them. CDR3 region: CASSRIGRENNEQFF. The CDR3 region has the DNA TGTGCCAGCAGCCGAATCGGACGGGAAAACAATGAGCAGTTCTTC.

This chain uses TRBV6-1 with TRBJ1-5; 8 nucleotides align to TRBD1. Trimming took 5 bases from V and 3 from J; bases not matched to a gene: 6. This CDR3 spans 15 amino acids. Germline assignment: CDR1 MNHNS and CDR2 SASEGT. CDR3 sequence reads: CASSWYRGDNQPQHF. DNA for the CDR3: TGTGCCAGCAGTTGGTACAGGGGGGACAATCAGCCCCAGCATTTT.